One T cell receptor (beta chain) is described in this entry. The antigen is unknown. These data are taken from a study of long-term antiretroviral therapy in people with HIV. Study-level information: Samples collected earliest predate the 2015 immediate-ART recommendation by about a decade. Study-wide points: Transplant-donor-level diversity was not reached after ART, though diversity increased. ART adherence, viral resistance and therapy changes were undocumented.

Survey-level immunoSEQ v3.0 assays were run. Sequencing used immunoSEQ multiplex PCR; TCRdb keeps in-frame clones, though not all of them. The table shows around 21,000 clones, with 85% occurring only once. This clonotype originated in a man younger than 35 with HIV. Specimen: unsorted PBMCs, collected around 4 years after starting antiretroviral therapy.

Here the CDR3 reads CALQGVYGYTF. The CDR3 bases are TGTGCCCTTCAGGGAGTATATGGCTACACCTTC. The V call is TRBV10-3, the J call TRBJ1-2, with D possibly being TRBD1 (5 bases). The CDR3 is made up of 11 amino acids. Germline values: CDR1 ENHRY, CDR2 SYGVKD. V lost 11 bases to trimming and J lost 5 bases, with 12 bases between them.